The sequence of this T cell receptor (beta chain) was determined in a study of T cells after yellow fever vaccination. The germline CDR1 and CDR2 sequences are SGHRS and YFSETQ. This CDR3 has 16 amino acids. V trimming: 4 bases; J trimming: 8 bases; junction bases outside the gene matches: 11. TCRdb analysed the 5' RACE reads with MiXCR anew, one entry per CDR3 protein. The sample shows roughly 340,000 distinct CDR3 sequences, approximately 4% of them seen only once. This clonotype was observed a handful of times. The sequences come from PBMCs, collected 5 days after the yellow fever booster vaccination. The receptor's source is a man aged 18 to 30 who received the YFV17D yellow fever vaccine. The J gene is TRBJ2-1, the V gene TRBV5-1; 11 nucleotides agree with TRBD2. CDR3 nucleotides: TGCGCCAGCAGCGATGGGGCTAGCGGGGGGATTTATGAGCAGTTCTTC. Its translation is CASSDGASGGIYEQFF.